This is a list of T cell receptor beta chains from one sample in a study of T cell responses to AZD1222 COVID-19 vaccine. Sequenced by immunoSEQ multiplex PCR; TCRdb stores in-frame clones only, minus some. The sample has approximately 100,000 clones; 87% are singletons. Sequenced material: peripheral blood, taken on day 0 of AZD1222 vaccination. The origin of the receptors is an adult in good health. CDR3s include the opening cysteine and the closing phenylalanine or tryptophan.

J gene | V gene | CDR3 protein
TRBJ1-1 | TRBV11-2 | CASSRDSALEAFF
TRBJ2-1 | TRBV7-8 | CASSLAASTPYNEQFF
TRBJ2-2 | TRBV6-6 | CASTIGVGELFF
TRBJ1-1 | TRBV19 | CASSIDPVTEAFF
TRBJ2-7 | TRBV18 | CASSPPGTGSYEQYF
TRBJ1-1 | TRBV7-8 | CASSLGTGGREAFF
TRBJ2-1 | TRBV2 | CASRGLAEYNEQFF
TRBJ2-3 | TRBV27 | CASRRTSGGGGQYF
TRBJ2-7 | TRBV3-1/TRBV3-2 | CASSQEGGLGREEF
TRBJ1-3 | TRBV10-1 | CASSESGSSGNTIYF
TRBJ1-3 | TRBV6-2/TRBV6-3 | CASSIQGSGNTIYF
TRBJ2-7 | TRBV30 | CAWSVGGTGPYEQYF
TRBJ1-3 | TRBV11-2 | CASSSQGEGNTIYF
TRBJ1-1 | TRBV12-5 | CASGTDFTEAFF
TRBJ1-2 | TRBV5-4 | CASSPPTGNYGYTF
TRBJ2-1 | TRBV5-1 | CASSLVGSGRGSTYNEQFF
TRBJ2-1 | TRBV5-4 | CASSLFAASGRFYNEQFF
TRBJ2-7 | TRBV13 | CASSRTSVSYEQYF
TRBJ1-3 | TRBV4-1 | CASSQTVQSGNTIYF
TRBJ2-7 | TRBV9 | CASSGGGGGLMSEQYF
TRBJ1-1 | TRBV7-3 | CASSLFGQVGTEAFF
TRBJ1-1 | TRBV2 | CASSSRVPDGTEAFF
TRBJ2-1 | TRBV7-9 | CASSPQRSSYNEQFF
TRBJ2-2 | TRBV30 | CAWSSNLNTGELFF
TRBJ2-5 | TRBV29-1 | CSAGTSGRSRETQYF
TRBJ2-3 | TRBV4-1 | CASSQEAYPDTQYF
TRBJ2-7 | TRBV11-1 | CASSWRAGEQYF
TRBJ2-7 | TRBV6-1 | CASSEAWSGFDEQYF
TRBJ2-1 | TRBV7-3 | CASSQTANEQFF
TRBJ2-7 | TRBV5-1 | CASSREMTGGVYEQYF
TRBJ1-1 | TRBV27 | CASRLREGTEAFF
TRBJ1-4 | TRBV5-1 | CASSFGGTDDEKLFF
TRBJ1-5 | TRBV28 | CASSTGQGAGAQHF
TRBJ2-1 | TRBV7-7 | CASSLSTSGSQNEQFF
TRBJ2-7 | TRBV28 | CASSLPRLADFPYEQYF
TRBJ2-2 | TRBV9 | CASSLGGQTGTSGRNTGELFF
TRBJ1-2 | TRBV10-3 | CAISDIYGYTF
TRBJ2-3 | TRBV5-6 | CASSLAGAGGTDTQYF
TRBJ2-1 | TRBV11-3 | CASSSGLAFNEQFF
TRBJ1-2 | TRBV30 | CLGDPGYTF
TRBJ1-2 | TRBV11-2 | CASRPGTGTTYGYTF
TRBJ1-2 | TRBV27 | CASSLMGGFYGYTF
TRBJ2-1 | TRBV3-1/TRBV3-2 | CASTRRETGNEQFF
TRBJ2-5 | TRBV11-3 | CASSFRLRETQYF
TRBJ2-7 | TRBV10-3 | CAISESDRGTYEQYF
TRBJ2-7 | TRBV5-4 | CATSSGTHSYEQYF
TRBJ2-1 | TRBV5-4 | CASSPGAGQGYNEQFF
TRBJ1-6 | TRBV19 | CASSPRTDSPLHF
TRBJ1-5 | TRBV28 | CASSPLLSQPQHF
TRBJ2-7 | TRBV30 | CAWSIQAAEQYF
TRBJ2-2 | TRBV30 | CAWKGRFRPNTGELFF
TRBJ2-7 | TRBV20-1 | CSASPSGRAPGGEQYF
TRBJ1-1 | TRBV30 | CAWGPDRNTEAFF